This T cell receptor (beta chain) was found in a study of early T cells in non-severe SARS-CoV-2 infection. About the study: Whole-blood bulk RNA, unsorted, was sequenced, and chains were unpaired.

This clonotype has a handful of counts. Antigen: not known. Individual cDNA molecules were tagged with unique molecular identifiers, the study reported. TCRdb called the 5' RACE reads again in MiXCR, with one record for every CDR3 protein. The profile shows 120,000 or so distinct CDR3 sequences, roughly 12% of them singletons. Study-wide results and caveats: CD4 and private specificities were missed by VDJdb matching, which favored anti-spike CD8 responses.

This CDR3 spans 17 amino acids. The material sequenced was whole blood, taken at baseline. The genes are TRBV21-1 and TRBJ1-1; the table's TRBD1 call for D was not verified on the DNA. TRBV21-1 is a documented pseudogene. The TCR was taken from an adult who was a healthcare worker with PCR-confirmed SARS-CoV-2 infection or an uninfected control (not recorded which). The CDR3 region is CASSRDRRGFWSTEAFF. The CDR3 coding sequence is TGTGCCAGCAGCAGGGACAGAAGAGGTTTTTGGAGCACTGAAGCTTTCTTT.